A selection of T cell receptor beta chains follows, all from one sample in a study of CD8 T cells in ankylosing spondylitis. TCRdb re-called the 5' RACE reads through MiXCR, storing one row per CDR3 protein. The sample holds about 220,000 distinct CDR3 sequences; about 7.3% are singletons and the top ten take approximately 15%. The sample comprised blood, either unsorted or a sorted T cell fraction (not recorded which). These receptors came from a male donor with ankylosing spondylitis. The CDR3 runs from the conserved cysteine through the conserved F or W. The D gene is left open where the match is weak. Clone size is given for some rows only: seen once, a few or many times, or a class if the clone is expanded.

clone size	D gene	CDR3 length	V gene	J gene	CDR3 protein	CDR3 DNA
many	.	15	TRBV12-3/TRBV12-4	TRBJ1-5	CASSLGGAVDQPQHF	TGTGCCAGCAGTTTGGGGGGGGCTGTTGATCAGCCCCAGCATTTT
many	.	17	TRBV20-1	TRBJ2-7	CSARDVTVISILYEQYF	TGCAGTGCTAGAGATGTGACCGTAATATCCATTCTTTACGAGCAGTACTTC
.	.	15	TRBV28	TRBJ2-6	CASSSYRAGANVLTF	TGTGCCAGCAGTTCGTACAGGGCTGGGGCCAACGTCCTGACTTTC
few	.	13	TRBV7-2	TRBJ2-7	CASSRTDTYEQYF	TGTGCCAGCAGCCGAACTGACACCTACGAGCAGTACTTC
many	TRBD1	16	TRBV20-1	TRBJ1-1	CSDFSGGGGLNTEAFF	TGCAGTGATTTCTCAGGGGGCGGGGGTTTGAACACTGAAGCTTTCTTT
many	.	12	TRBV29-1	TRBJ1-2	CSVDGEGNGYTF	TGCAGCGTTGATGGGGAGGGTAATGGCTACACCTTC
many	.	13	TRBV15	TRBJ2-2	CATSTGGSGELFF	TGTGCCACCAGCACCGGCGGTTCTGGGGAGCTGTTTTTT
many	TRBD1	14	TRBV14	TRBJ1-1	CASRNRGTNTEAFF	TGTGCCAGCAGGAACAGGGGAACGAACACTGAAGCTTTCTTT
.	.	13	TRBV20-1	TRBJ1-1	CSARESGNTEAFF	TGCAGTGCTAGAGAATCGGGGAACACTGAAGCTTTCTTT
many	.	16	TRBV4-3	TRBJ2-5	CASSYLTGGGQETQYF	TGCGCCAGCAGCTACCTAACGGGCGGAGGACAAGAGACCCAGTACTTC
many	.	16	TRBV7-9	TRBJ2-1	CASSLGPMSSYNEQFF	TGTGCCAGCAGCTTGGGACCGATGAGCTCCTACAATGAGCAGTTCTTC
many	.	15	TRBV9	TRBJ1-4	CASSVAAGYGEKLFF	TGTGCCAGCAGCGTAGCGGCAGGGTATGGTGAAAAACTGTTTTTT
many	TRBD2	14	TRBV7-2	TRBJ2-7	CASSPGTSGRKQYF	TGTGCCAGCAGCCCCGGGACTAGCGGGAGGAAACAGTACTTC
many	.	13	TRBV6-4	TRBJ1-5	CASSPNGNQPQHF	TGTGCCAGCAGTCCCAACGGGAATCAGCCCCAGCATTTT
many	.	10	TRBV2	TRBJ2-7	CATRTYEQYF	TGTGCCACCAGGACCTACGAGCAGTACTTC
many	TRBD1	16	TRBV4-3	TRBJ2-5	CASSQDYNRGRETQYF	TGCGCCAGCAGCCAAGATTACAACAGGGGCCGGGAGACCCAGTACTTC
many	.	16	TRBV28	TRBJ2-1	CASSLSDSLLYNEQFF	TGTGCCAGCAGTTTAAGCGACAGTCTACTCTACAATGAGCAGTTCTTC
many	TRBD1	13	TRBV29-1	TRBJ2-7	CSAEGTGPYEQYF	TGCAGCGCCGAAGGGACAGGGCCGTACGAGCAGTACTTC
many	.	15	TRBV7-9	TRBJ1-5	CASSLAGVSNQPQHF	TGTGCCAGCAGCTTAGCAGGGGTGAGCAATCAGCCCCAGCATTTT
many	TRBD2	20	TRBV13	TRBJ2-3	CASSLFGSSGGPPLTDTQYF	TGTGCCAGCAGCTTATTCGGGTCTAGCGGGGGGCCACCTCTGACAGATACGCAGTATTTT
many	.	11	TRBV5-1	TRBJ2-7	CASSSTAEQYF	TGCGCCAGCAGTTCGACAGCCGAGCAGTACTTC
.	TRBD1	16	TRBV27	TRBJ2-7	CASSLGSGTANYEQYF	TGTGCCAGCAGTTTAGGATCCGGGACAGCGAACTACGAGCAGTACTTC
many	TRBD1	17	TRBV29-1	TRBJ2-7	CSVDQGAIPPYSYEQYF	TGCAGCGTTGATCAGGGGGCCATCCCCCCTTACTCCTACGAGCAGTACTTC
.	TRBD2	15	TRBV9	TRBJ2-3	CASSVFRGEWDTQYF	TGTGCCAGCAGCGTTTTTCGGGGGGAATGGGATACGCAGTATTTT
few	.	16	TRBV28	TRBJ2-2	CASSVAGDWVSGELFF	TGTGCCAGCAGTGTGGCCGGGGACTGGGTGTCCGGGGAGCTGTTTTTT
.	TRBD1	13	TRBV19	TRBJ1-2	CASREQGNYGYTF	TGTGCCAGTAGGGAACAGGGGAACTATGGCTACACCTTC
many	.	15	TRBV7-9	TRBJ1-6	CASSLPAVTDSPLHF	TGTGCCAGCAGCTTACCGGCGGTCACGGATTCACCCCTCCACTTT
many	TRBD1	12	TRBV9	TRBJ1-2	CASSPVDRAPTF	TGTGCCAGCAGCCCCGTCGACAGGGCTCCTACCTTC
.	TRBD2	16	TRBV5-4	TRBJ2-3	CASSEGLAGLTDTQYF	TGTGCCAGCAGCGAGGGACTAGCGGGTCTCACAGATACGCAGTATTTT
many	TRBD2	14	TRBV7-6	TRBJ2-1	CASSLDGGDHEQFF	TGTGCCAGCAGCTTAGACGGGGGGGACCATGAGCAGTTCTTC